This T cell receptor (beta chain) was recovered during a study of cytomegalovirus exposure and HLA in healthy donors. The study's findings and limits: According to a later analysis, donors in an Asian-associated ancestry cluster reportedly had fewer N-insertions than the approximately 730-donor mean. A previous analysis found most TCR beta V segments productive roughly 90% or roughly 30% of the time. At a 0.05 false discovery rate, a later analysis found 18,000 or so TCR beta sequences to be associated with HLA alleles. Reported performance of the classifier showed diagnosis of cytomegalovirus status with high specificity and sensitivity.

The PCR made use of 60 Vbeta and 13 Jbeta primers. TCRdb's table, derived via immunoSEQ multiplex PCR, lists solely in-frame clones and lacks some. The sample totals approximately 76,000 clones; its top ten clones hold 3% to 4.5%. Deletions cut 1 base from V and 2 bases from J, with 8 bases between. CDR1 is SNHLY, CDR2 FYNNEI, per germline. This CDR3 is built from 14 residues. Regarding this clone: What it recognizes is unknown.

The sequencing sample was made of PBMCs. The V gene is TRBV2, the J gene TRBJ1-2; D gene uncertain. This TCR came from a man aged 18 to 30 in good health and CMV-seropositive. The CDR3 sequence is CASSEEETNYGYTF. CDR3 nucleotide sequence: TGTGCCAGCAGTGAAGAGGAGACCAACTATGGCTACACCTTC.